A selection of T cell receptor beta chains follows, all from one sample in a study of OX40 agonist ivuxolimab in advanced cancers. The table came from immunoSEQ multiplex PCR; TCRdb's copy has only in-frame clones and leaves some out. The data contain 95,000 to 100,000 clones, around 83% of them seen just once; the ten biggest clones take up about 1.5%. The sample here was CD4+ or CD8+ T cells sorted from blood, taken in a trial of the OX40 agonist ivuxolimab. These receptors were collected from an adult with an advanced solid tumor such as melanoma, head and neck, liver or kidney cancer. Each CDR3 is given with its conserved first and last residue. A D gene is named only where the DNA matches it firmly. Clone size appears in some rows only: once, few, many, or a class for an expanded clone.

J	size	D	V	CDR3	DNA
TRBJ2-3	.	TRBD1	TRBV11-2	CASSLAGQGRNTQYF	TGTGCCAGCAGCTTAGCGGGACAGGGAAGGAATACGCAGTATTTT
TRBJ1-2	.	.	TRBV6-1	CASSVDPLGYGYTF	TGTGCCAGCAGTGTGGACCCTTTGGGCTATGGCTACACCTTC
TRBJ2-7	.	.	TRBV18	CASSPGTASYEQYF	TGTGCCAGCTCCCCCGGGACGGCCTCCTACGAGCAGTACTTC
TRBJ2-5	.	.	TRBV7-9	CASSSWDSETQYF	TGTGCCAGCAGCTCTTGGGACTCGGAGACCCAGTACTTC
TRBJ2-5	once	.	TRBV5-4	CASSSRGEETQYF	TGTGCCAGCAGCTCCCGAGGGGAGGAGACCCAGTACTTC
TRBJ2-1	.	TRBD2	TRBV19	CASSIRGTSGSLNEQFF	TGTGCCAGTAGTATAAGGGGGACTAGCGGGAGTCTCAATGAGCAGTTCTTC
TRBJ1-4	.	TRBD1	TRBV6-1	CATKIGGNEKLFF	TGTGCCACCAAGATAGGGGGCAATGAAAAACTGTTTTTT
TRBJ2-7	.	.	TRBV9	CASSPGVLSGDEQYF	TGTGCCAGCAGCCCCGGAGTATTAAGCGGAGACGAGCAGTACTTC
TRBJ1-4	.	TRBD1	TRBV9	CASSAGTGGNEKLFF	TGTGCCAGCAGTGCCGGGACAGGGGGTAATGAAAAACTGTTTTTT
TRBJ2-1	.	.	TRBV25-1	CASSVRQRTSYNEQFF	TGTGCCAGCAGTGTCCGACAGCGTACGTCATACAATGAGCAGTTCTTC
TRBJ2-4	.	.	TRBV11-2	CASGLRTALAKNIQYF	TGTGCCAGCGGACTGAGGACAGCGCTAGCCAAAAACATTCAGTACTTC
TRBJ2-7	.	.	TRBV28	CASSQPSGAYEQYF	TGTGCCAGCAGTCAGCCTTCCGGGGCCTACGAGCAGTACTTC
TRBJ1-1	.	.	TRBV5-4	CASSFTSSKDTEAFF	TGTGCCAGCAGCTTTACTTCTAGTAAGGACACTGAAGCTTTCTTT
TRBJ2-1	.	.	TRBV5-1	CASSAGPYNEQFF	TGCGCCAGCAGCGCAGGTCCCTACAATGAGCAGTTCTTC
TRBJ2-2	.	TRBD2	TRBV4-3	CASSPILDRGVGTGELFF	TGCGCCAGCAGCCCCATCCTAGACCGGGGGGTTGGGACCGGGGAGCTGTTTTTT
TRBJ1-6	few	.	TRBV2	CASRVGQISPLHF	TGTGCCAGCAGGGTGGGGCAGATATCACCCCTCCACTTT
TRBJ2-1	once	TRBD1	TRBV4-2	CASSRDRDNEQFF	TGTGCCAGCAGCCGAGACAGGGATAATGAGCAGTTCTTC
TRBJ1-2	.	.	TRBV12-2	CASRLSARWHGYTF	TGTGCAAGTCGCTTAAGTGCCAGGTGGCATGGCTACACCTTC
TRBJ2-5	few	.	TRBV5-1	CASSSGQPQETQYF	TGCGCCAGCAGCTCCGGACAGCCACAAGAGACCCAGTACTTC
TRBJ1-1	.	TRBD1	TRBV5-1	CASSPWTGGNTEAFF	TGCGCCAGCAGCCCATGGACAGGGGGGAACACTGAAGCTTTCTTT
TRBJ2-1	few	.	TRBV28	CASSFPPFGQDSYNEQFF	TGTGCCAGCAGTTTTCCGCCATTCGGGCAGGACTCCTACAATGAGCAGTTCTTC
TRBJ2-1	.	.	TRBV5-1	CASSLVLGTEQFF	TGCGCCAGCAGCTTGGTTCTGGGCACTGAGCAGTTCTTC
TRBJ2-3	once	TRBD1	TRBV19	CASRTGVADTQYF	TGTGCCAGCCGGACAGGAGTTGCAGATACGCAGTATTTT
TRBJ2-5	.	.	TRBV7-2	CASTLLPRETQYF	TGTGCCAGCACCCTCCTGCCAAGAGAGACCCAGTACTTC
TRBJ1-5	once	TRBD1	TRBV27	CATSRQGDQPQHF	TGTGCCACCTCCAGACAGGGAGATCAGCCCCAGCATTTT
TRBJ2-7	.	.	TRBV14	CASSPLDGAYEQYF	TGTGCCAGCAGCCCTCTCGACGGGGCCTACGAGCAGTACTTC
TRBJ2-5	.	.	TRBV7-2	CASSPGPLQETQYF	TGTGCCAGCAGCCCCGGTCCTCTACAAGAGACCCAGTACTTC
TRBJ2-2	.	.	TRBV9	CASSVGRVTGELFF	TGTGCCAGCAGCGTAGGTCGGGTTACCGGGGAGCTGTTTTTT
TRBJ2-7	.	TRBD1	TRBV2	CASLRDRVYEQYF	TGTGCCAGCCTCCGGGACAGGGTCTACGAGCAGTACTTC
TRBJ2-4	few	TRBD2	TRBV4-1	CASSQEIGGGAKNIQYF	TGCGCCAGCAGCCAAGAGATAGGCGGGGGGGCCAAAAACATTCAGTACTTC
TRBJ2-3	.	.	TRBV5-6	CASSAGPTEDTQYF	TGTGCCAGCAGCGCCGGGCCGACCGAGGATACGCAGTATTTT
TRBJ2-7	.	.	TRBV28	CASREAYEQYF	TGTGCCAGCAGGGAGGCCTACGAGCAGTACTTC
TRBJ2-2	.	.	TRBV27	CASRAQGVVTGELFF	TGTGCCAGCAGGGCACAGGGTGTCGTCACCGGGGAGCTGTTTTTT
TRBJ2-1	.	.	TRBV7-9	CASSTLVGSYNEQFF	TGTGCCAGCAGCACACTAGTGGGGTCCTACAATGAGCAGTTCTTC
TRBJ1-3	.	.	TRBV7-9	CASSRSGNTIYF	TGTGCCAGCAGCCGTTCGGGAAACACCATATATTTT
TRBJ1-2	once	.	TRBV14	CASSRGYGYTF	TGTGCCAGCAGCCGGGGGTATGGCTACACCTTC
TRBJ2-3	.	.	TRBV5-1	CASSSSTDTQYF	TGCGCCAGCAGCTCTAGCACAGATACGCAGTATTTT
TRBJ2-5	few	.	TRBV9	CASSSEVISWETQYF	TGTGCCAGCAGCTCAGAGGTAATTTCTTGGGAGACCCAGTACTTC
TRBJ2-6	.	.	TRBV7-2	CASRLLPKSGANVLTF	TGTGCCAGCAGGTTACTGCCCAAATCTGGGGCCAACGTCCTGACTTTC
TRBJ1-4	.	.	TRBV2	CASRLGLFGSGTNEKLFF	TGTGCCAGCAGATTGGGACTTTTCGGATCAGGGACTAATGAAAAACTGTTTTTT
TRBJ2-2	.	.	TRBV28	CASSLAGQQNTGELFF	TGTGCCAGCAGTTTGGCAGGCCAACAAAACACCGGGGAGCTGTTTTTT
TRBJ1-4	.	.	TRBV11-2	CASSLDRGRNEKLFF	TGTGCCAGCAGCTTAGACAGGGGCCGAAATGAAAAACTGTTTTTT
TRBJ2-7	.	.	TRBV7-3	CASSLRWTVDLNEQYF	TGTGCCAGCAGCTTACGGTGGACAGTTGATCTAAACGAGCAGTACTTC
TRBJ2-5	once	TRBD1	TRBV5-1	CASSPRQGLEETQYF	TGCGCCAGCAGCCCGAGACAGGGCTTGGAAGAGACCCAGTACTTC
TRBJ2-3	.	.	TRBV7-7	CASSPLLTDTQYF	TGTGCCAGCAGCCCTCTCCTCACAGATACGCAGTATTTT
TRBJ2-5	.	TRBD1	TRBV19	CASSTSGQGAGTQYF	TGTGCCAGTAGTACCTCGGGACAGGGCGCGGGGACCCAGTACTTC
TRBJ1-1	few	.	TRBV2	CASIGRMNTEAFF	TGTGCCAGCATAGGCAGGATGAACACTGAAGCTTTCTTT
TRBJ2-5	.	TRBD1	TRBV28	CASSSGGQGETQYF	TGTGCCAGCAGTTCAGGGGGCCAGGGGGAGACCCAGTACTTC
TRBJ2-3	.	.	TRBV27	CASSLRPNYGADTQYF	TGTGCCAGCAGTTTAAGGCCAAATTACGGGGCAGATACGCAGTATTTT
TRBJ1-6	.	.	TRBV6-6	CASSYSPGGSPLHF	TGTGCCAGCAGTTACTCCCCAGGCGGGTCACCCCTCCACTTT
TRBJ2-7	.	.	TRBV6-5	CASSYPDSYEQYF	TGTGCCAGCAGTTACCCCGACAGTTACGAGCAGTACTTC
TRBJ2-7	.	.	TRBV28	CASSQPTRYYWQYF	TGTGCCAGCAGTCAACCGACACGTTACTATTGGCAGTACTTC
TRBJ2-6	once	.	TRBV6-6	CASIGSSSGANVLTF	TGTGCCAGCATCGGAAGTTCCTCTGGGGCCAACGTCCTGACTTTC
TRBJ1-3	.	.	TRBV6-5	CASSNAAGNTIYF	TGTGCCAGCAGTAATGCCGCTGGAAACACCATATATTTT